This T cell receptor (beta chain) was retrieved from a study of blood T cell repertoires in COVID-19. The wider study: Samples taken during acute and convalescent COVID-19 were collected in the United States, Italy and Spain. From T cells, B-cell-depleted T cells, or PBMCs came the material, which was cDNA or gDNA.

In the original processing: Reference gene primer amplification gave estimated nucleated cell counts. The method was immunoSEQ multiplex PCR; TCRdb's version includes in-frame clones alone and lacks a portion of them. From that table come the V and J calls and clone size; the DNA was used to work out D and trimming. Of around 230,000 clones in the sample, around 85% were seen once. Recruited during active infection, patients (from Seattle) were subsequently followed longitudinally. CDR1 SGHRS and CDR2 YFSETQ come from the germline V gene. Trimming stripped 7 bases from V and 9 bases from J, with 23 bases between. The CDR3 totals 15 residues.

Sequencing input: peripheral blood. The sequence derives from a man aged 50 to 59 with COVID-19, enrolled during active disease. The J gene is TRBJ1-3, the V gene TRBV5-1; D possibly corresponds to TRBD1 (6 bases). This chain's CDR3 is CASALQGPGEGTIYF. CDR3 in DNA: TGCGCCAGCGCGTTGCAGGGGCCGGGTGAGGGCACCATATATTTT.